This T cell receptor beta chain was observed in a study of cytomegalovirus exposure and HLA in healthy donors. At sampling all donors were nominally healthy, likely with unrecorded immune exposures. With 0 bases removed from V and 11 bases from J, the gap between germline ends came to 16 bases. CDR1 is LGHNA, CDR2 YNFKEQ, per germline. The CDR3 is 14 amino acids. A multiplex PCR was run with 60 Vbeta primers and 13 Jbeta primers. The protocol was immunoSEQ multiplex PCR, while the TCRdb copy is restricted to in-frame clones and leaves out a portion. The table includes more than 65,000 clones, roughly 69% detected once.

Material: PBMCs. This TCR derives from a woman between 45 and 60 years old in good health and CMV-seropositive. V usage is TRBV4-2 and J usage is TRBJ2-5; D is possibly TRBD1 (6 bases). The CDR3 coding sequence is TGTGCCAGCAGCCAAGATTCCCGGGCAGGGGAGCAGTACTTC. Translating gives CASSQDSRAGEQYF.